This T cell receptor (beta chain) was obtained from a study of blood T cells in healthy people across ages. V lost 7 bases and J 0 bases, leaving 12 bases between the germline ends. This CDR3 has 14 residues. In germline, CDR1 is LNHDA, CDR2 SQIVND (reference sequence). It was with a sample-barcoded 5' primer and a J-beta primer mix that a second PCR of about 6 to 11 cycles was run. A template-switch adaptor that had 12 random nucleotides put a tag on each cDNA molecule. TCRdb reprocessed the 5' RACE reads via MiXCR and lists one record per CDR3 protein. The sample has 600,000 to 800,000 distinct CDR3 sequences, approximately 21% seen once; the top ten hold 3% to 4%. The sample, about 9.7 milliliters of peripheral blood, was drawn from each donor.

Sequenced input: blood. The gene calls are TRBV19 and TRBJ1-1, with D perhaps matching TRBD1 (5 bases). The TCR sequence derives from a man aged 70 or older in good health. This CDR3 reads CASKDEQVNTEAFF. The CDR3 region has the DNA TGTGCCAGTAAGGATGAACAGGTGAACACTGAAGCTTTCTTT.